The text below deals with one T cell receptor beta chain. Its antigen remains undetermined. There are no base qualities to consult, and no much larger clone falls within one base. Per the germline V gene (reference sequence), DFQATT is the CDR1 and SNEGSKA is the CDR2. The CDR3 starts with the cysteine, ends with the phenylalanine, and has 12 residues. Only the CDR3 DNA is retained, 36 bases long and in frame from the first base. Deletion took 6 bases off V and 2 bases off J, with a span of 10 bases between the germline ends. The sample originates from a study of CD8 T cells in Susac syndrome (dated by TCRdb to about 2019). About the full investigation: Of the Susac syndrome patients who were sequenced, under 10 were in clinical remission while six had clinically active disease. At the time of blood withdrawal, Susac syndrome patients were either therapy-naive, taking corticosteroids (with some also receiving IVIg), or on IVIg alone. Whether CD8+ T cell activation and differentiation in Susac syndrome was antigen driven was tested using repertoire sequencing. CD8+ T cell repertoire clonality was compared between about a dozen healthy donors, some 14 Susac syndrome patients and around 16 multiple sclerosis patients.

Peripheral blood CD8+ and CD4+ T cells from healthy donors, Susac syndrome patients and multiple sclerosis patients were profiled by high-throughput TCR beta sequencing. The Susac syndrome patients fulfilled recently defined diagnostic criteria for either definite or probable disease. CD8+ TEMRA cells were enriched by FACS, while bulk CD8+ and CD4+ T cells were purified by magnetic negative isolation. Blood was drawn into EDTA tubes, processed within 24 hours, and PBMCs were isolated by density gradient centrifugation. PBMCs intended for TCR sequencing were cryopreserved in liquid nitrogen and were subsequently thawed in a 37 degrees C water bath. Purity of sorted or isolated CD4+, CD8+ and CD8+ TEMRA cells was at least 90%. Results the study describes overall, beyond this receptor: The TCR sequencing and HLA analysis was acknowledged to have included a relatively small number of individuals. Over 15 and five Susac-specific public clones were found in the total CD8+ and CD8+ TEMRA repertoires, respectively. CD8+ repertoires in Susac syndrome showed clonal expansion, which was highest in CD8+ TEMRA cells and was greater in clinically active patients than in remitting patients.

RNA was extracted with the RNeasy kit and about 0.5 to 1 ug was reverse transcribed using random hexamers. The immunoSEQ multiplex PCR assay, covering 54 Vbeta and 13 Jbeta segments, was used to amplify TCR beta CDR3 regions. To correct PCR amplification bias, a synthetic template baseline was used for both primer optimization and computational correction. In the authors' own workflow: Reads were assigned to V, D and J genes according to IMGT and analyzed in immunoSEQ Analyzer, with only productive sequences retained. To calculate clonality, Shannon entropy was normalized by log2 of the number of productive unique sequences and then subtracted from one. For each patient and control, public and private clones were evaluated among the 100 most prevalent clones. Susac-specific clones were defined as absent from healthy and MS cohorts, over a thousand published viral clones and other ImmuneACCESS disease sequences. In TCRdb, the public reads were trimmed at Q25 with fastp and aligned with MiXCR, with productive beta chains retained. Rows matching on CDR3 protein sequence are summarized as one entry with the most common DNA and genes. The V and J calls and clone size are TCRdb's, not the authors'. The sample contains around 170,000 distinct CDR3 sequences, just under 95% of them found a single time. Around 0.16% of the sample belongs to the ten largest clones.

This receptor was taken from a human donor with Susac syndrome. Here the chain combines TRBV20-1 and TRBJ1-2; the D segment could be TRBD1, given 6 matching bases. The sequenced sample consisted of CD8+ T cells from PBMCs. The DNA reads as follows: TGCAGTGCGAGGACAGACAACTATGGCTACACCTTC. This is translated as CSARTDNYGYTF.